This TCR beta chain is drawn from a study of Tregs in tolerant kidney transplant recipients. The CDR3 runs to 12 residues. Germline V lookup: CDR1 GTSNPN, CDR2 SVGIG (reference sequence). V gave up 2 bases and J gave up 9 bases, with 11 bases separating them. The table came from immunoSEQ multiplex PCR; TCRdb's copy has only in-frame clones and leaves some out. The sample gives about 100,000 clones, roughly 93% of which show up once; 0.46% is in the top ten. The chain links TRBV30 to TRBJ2-4, with a weak D call TRBD1 (5 bases). The sequencing used CD4+ T cells from blood, collected before the transplant. This sequence was found in a human donor who received a combined kidney and bone marrow transplant. CDR3 in DNA: TGTGCCTGGAGTATAGGGGTGGGCATTCAGTACTTC. As protein: CAWSIGVGIQYF.